The source of this TCR beta chain is a study of cytomegalovirus exposure and HLA in healthy donors (dated by TCRdb to about 2017). Context from the whole study: According to a later analysis, the approximately 130 validation repertoires were produced on the same platform as the approximately 620 repertoires of the first cohort. The study was designed to test whether signatures of past pathogen exposure could be identified by cataloging public T cell receptors. Besides the first cohort of approximately 710 subjects, a separate validation cohort made up of 120 different subjects was used. To predict cytomegalovirus infection status, the study combined high-throughput TCR immunosequencing, statistical association of individual TCRs with disease status, and machine learning. The paper as a whole reports these results and caveats: The authors suggested that the approach could potentially be generalized to other disease states and immunological phenotypes. In a later analysis, TCRs clustered in the first cohort were found to also tend to co-occur in the roughly 120 validation repertoires, with 94% of cluster scores above 0. Across donors, most TCR sequences were observed very rarely, whereas some public TCRs were present in many individuals. The classifier was reported to diagnose cytomegalovirus status with high specificity and sensitivity in both the original cohort and the validation cohort. A later analysis lacked HLA typing for the validation cohort, so it scored co-occurrence in that cohort across all 110 or so repertoires. In the study, 150 to 200 TCR beta chains were listed as associated with cytomegalovirus. In vitro tests confirmed that three of the cytomegalovirus-associated TCR beta chains recognize cytomegalovirus antigens.

Libraries were made using the immunoSEQ multiplex PCR assay. The study's processing was this. A statistical classification framework was built for diagnosing cytomegalovirus status from the catalog of TCR beta chain sequences. TCRdb's version of the immuneACCESS table is confined to in-frame rearrangements and falls short of the full clone set. An unresolved V gene accounts for under half of the shortfall where checked; the remainder is of unknown origin. That table furnishes V, J and clone size, whereas the DNA furnished D and trimming. In this sample the table shows about 83,000 clones, about 96% of which occur a single time. The ten largest clones represent approximately 1.3% of the sample. The germline V gene (reference sequence) specifies DFQATT as CDR1 and SNEGSKA as CDR2. The CDR3 runs 11 residues from the cysteine to the phenylalanine. CDR3 DNA only is kept here, 33 bases in frame from base 1. V and J are truncated by 5 bases and 5 bases respectively, leaving an intervening sequence of 8 bases.

Of note for this clone: Its antigen has not been determined. It has no much larger one-base neighbor in the sample; base qualities were not kept.

Separate from the approximately 670-subject first cohort, the validation cohort of roughly 130 subjects was the group to which the donors belonged. The specimen sequenced was PBMCs. This TCR came from a woman under 30 in good health and CMV-seronegative. The chain is encoded by TRBV20-1 joined to TRBJ2-3; the D gene is perhaps TRBD2, from 5 matching bases. The CDR3 here reads CSAEREDTQYF. The sequenced DNA: TGCAGTGCTGAGAGGGAAGATACGCAGTATTTT.